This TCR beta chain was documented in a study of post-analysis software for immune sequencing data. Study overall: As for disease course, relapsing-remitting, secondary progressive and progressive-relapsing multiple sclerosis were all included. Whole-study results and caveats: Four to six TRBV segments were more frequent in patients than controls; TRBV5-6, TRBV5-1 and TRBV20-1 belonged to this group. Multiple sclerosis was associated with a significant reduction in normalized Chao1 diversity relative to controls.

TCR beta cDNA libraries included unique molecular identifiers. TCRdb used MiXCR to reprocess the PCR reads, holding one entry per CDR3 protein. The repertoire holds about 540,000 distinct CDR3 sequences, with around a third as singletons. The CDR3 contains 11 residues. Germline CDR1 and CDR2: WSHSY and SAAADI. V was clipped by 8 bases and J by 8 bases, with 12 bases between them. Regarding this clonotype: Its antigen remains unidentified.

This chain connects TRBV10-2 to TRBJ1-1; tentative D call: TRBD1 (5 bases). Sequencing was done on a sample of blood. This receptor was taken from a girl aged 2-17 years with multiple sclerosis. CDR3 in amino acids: CASYVGTEAFF. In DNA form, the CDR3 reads TGCGCCAGCTACGTCGGGACGGAAGCTTTCTTT.